These 31 T cell receptor beta chains were all obtained from the same sample, sequenced in a study of T cell responses to AZD1222 COVID-19 vaccine. Profiled with immunoSEQ multiplex PCR; TCRdb holds only in-frame clones, not every one. The data hold 150,000 to 250,000 clones, with around 93% observed a single time. The source material was peripheral blood, sampled 28 days after the second AZD1222 dose. All receptors come from an adult who received the AZD1222 COVID-19 vaccine.

The chain joins TRBV3-1 (or the pseudogene TRBV3-2) to TRBJ1-6, with 7 bases aligning to TRBD1. J gave up 5 bases and V 5 bases, and 6 bases lay outside the gene matches. The CDR3 has 15 amino acids. CDR1 is LGHDT and CDR2 is YNNKEL in the germline V gene (reference sequence). CDR3 coding DNA: TGTGCCAGCAGCTCCCGGGACAGTAATAATTCACCCCTCCACTTT. Translating it yields CASSSRDSNNSPLHF.

The J gene is TRBJ1-1, the V gene TRBV4-2, with D possibly matching TRBD1 (6 bases). Trimming pared 1 base from V and 1 base from J, leaving 10 bases between. The CDR3 runs to 15 residues. Germline V lookup: CDR1 LGHNA, CDR2 YNFKEQ. For the CDR3, the DNA is TGTGCCAGCAGCCAAGCCGGGACACAGAACACTGAAGCTTTCTTT. Residues: CASSQAGTQNTEAFF.

The chain carries TRBV3-1 (or the pseudogene TRBV3-2) and TRBJ2-7; 13 bases are shared with TRBD2. Trimming took 3 bases from V and 4 from J; bases not matched to a gene: 6. The CDR3 contains 16 residues. Per the germline V gene, CDR1 is LGHDT and CDR2 is YNNKEL (reference sequence). Here the CDR3 reads CASSQMGLAGIYEQYF. The CDR3 DNA is TGTGCCAGCAGCCAGATGGGACTAGCGGGGATATACGAGCAGTACTTC.

V is TRBV2 and J is TRBJ2-7, with TRBD1 as a possible D gene (6 bases). CDR1 and CDR2 (germline): SNHLY, FYNNEI. Trimming removed 4 bases at V and 3 bases at J, with 10 bases between. The CDR3 length is 13 residues. DNA for the CDR3: TGTGCCAGCAGTGGACAGGTCCTCTACGAGCAGTACTTC. This sequence encodes CASSGQVLYEQYF.

The chain couples TRBV19 to TRBJ1-1; 10 bases are a match to TRBD1. The V segment lost 6 bases and the J segment 0 bases; nucleotides outside the gene matches: 7. This CDR3 comprises 16 residues. Germline CDR1 is LNHDA and CDR2 is SQIVND (reference sequence). For the CDR3, the DNA is TGTGCCAGTAGAATGGGGACAGGGGTTATGAACACTGAAGCTTTCTTT. This encodes CASRMGTGVMNTEAFF.

The DNA for the CDR3 is TGTGCCAGCAGTACATTCAGACAGGCGGCAAATGAAAAACTGTTTTTT. This translates into CASSTFRQAANEKLFF. This sequence joins TRBV2 and TRBJ1-4; a possible D gene is TRBD1 (6 bases). CDR3 size: 16 residues. V dropped 5 bases and J dropped 5 bases, with 18 bases sitting between them. The V gene's germline CDR1 is SNHLY and CDR2 FYNNEI.

The CDR3 DNA reads TGTGCCAGCACTAAAAACTACGAGCAGTACTTC. Translated, it gives CASTKNYEQYF. The chain has TRBV6-5 and TRBJ2-7; D gene unclear. V lost 7 bases and J 3 bases, leaving 7 bases between the germline ends. CDR3 length: 11 amino acids. The germline V gene encodes CDR1 MNHEY and CDR2 SVGAGI.

The CDR3 DNA follows: TGTGCCAGCAGCATAGGGACTAGTGAATACTTCTTTTACCAAGAGACCCAGTACTTC. This gives the protein CASSIGTSEYFFYQETQYF. The chain uses TRBV21-1 and TRBJ2-5; the D segment call TRBD2 is taken from the table without a DNA check. TRBV21-1 is marked as a pseudogene. The CDR3 runs 19 residues.

V and J are TRBV5-1 and TRBJ2-3, with D perhaps TRBD1 or TRBD2 (5 bases each). With 7 bases removed from V and 1 base from J, the gap between germline ends came to 10 bases. Germline V gene data show CDR1 as SGHRS and CDR2 as YFSETQ. The CDR3 runs to 13 residues. In nucleotides, the CDR3 is TGCGCCAGCGGGACGACTGGCACAGATACGCAGTATTTT. This translates into CASGTTGTDTQYF.

This rearrangement joins TRBV19 to TRBJ2-7, with D possibly called TRBD1 or TRBD2 (5 bases each). The CDR3 contains 15 residues. V gave up 4 bases and J gave up 3 bases, with 16 bases separating them. CDR1 LNHDA and CDR2 SQIVND come from the germline V gene (reference sequence). The CDR3 nucleotides are TGTGCCAGTAGTACCCGGGACCCGGCGGGCTACGAGCAGTACTTC. This sequence encodes CASSTRDPAGYEQYF.

This chain links TRBV28 with TRBJ2-5; TRBD2 agrees at 11 bases. CDR1 is MDHEN, CDR2 SYDVKM, per germline. The CDR3 totals 15 residues. V lost 3 bases to trimming and J lost 7 bases; unmatched junction nucleotides: 7. CDR3 in DNA: TGTGCCAGCAGTTTCTTAGCGGGGGGGCACAGGACCCAGTACTTC. Protein: CASSFLAGGHRTQYF.

This clone was seen just once. The gene calls are TRBV6-4 and TRBJ2-3, with D perhaps TRBD2 (5 bases). Germline V gives CDR1 MRHNA, CDR2 SNTAGT. The CDR3 is 13 amino acids. The V gene lost 3 bases and the J gene lost 1 base, with 5 bases spanning the gap. CDR3 amino acids: CASSERGTDTQYF. The CDR3 region has the DNA TGTGCCAGCAGTGAGCGGGGCACAGATACGCAGTATTTT.

The chain has TRBV5-6 and TRBJ2-2, with TRBD2 identical over 7 bases. Germline V gene lookup returns CDR1 SGHDT and CDR2 YYEEEE. The CDR3 spans 14 residues. V shed 4 bases, J shed 4 bases, and the junction held 4 bases outside the gene matches. The CDR3: CASSSGIFTGELFF. Written as DNA, the CDR3 is TGTGCCAGCAGCAGCGGGATATTCACCGGGGAGCTGTTTTTT.

This rearrangement joins TRBV5-5 to TRBJ1-5, with D hard to call. Trimming took 2 bases from V and 4 from J, leaving 7 bases between them. The CDR3 has 13 amino acids. CDR1 is SGHKS, CDR2 YYEKEE, per germline (reference sequence). The CDR3 loop is CASSFGPNQPQHF. The CDR3 nucleotides are TGTGCCAGCAGCTTCGGTCCAAATCAGCCCCAGCATTTT.

The chain carries TRBV7-6 and TRBJ1-1; D is unclear. The germline V gene encodes CDR1 SGHVS and CDR2 FNYEAQ. CDR3 size: 16 residues. The V and J ends lost 2 bases and 0 bases respectively, with 13 bases between them. CDR3 region: CASSLPGGKLNTEAFF. In DNA form, the CDR3 reads TGTGCCAGCAGCTTACCGGGAGGCAAATTGAACACTGAAGCTTTCTTT.

The chain uses TRBV9 and TRBJ2-7; D may be TRBD1 (6 bases). The CDR3 is 15 residues long. V was shortened by 4 bases and J by 3 bases, with 17 bases between the two germline ends. Germline loops: CDR1 SGDLS, CDR2 YYNGEE. CDR3 nucleotides: TGTGCCAGCAGCCCATTGGACAGCCCCAGCTACGAGCAGTACTTC. Translation gives CASSPLDSPSYEQYF.

V usage is TRBV19 and J usage is TRBJ2-5; the D is unclear. Trimming left V 4 bases short and J 1 base short, with 10 bases between. This CDR3 spans 14 amino acids. Per germline, CDR1 LNHDA and CDR2 SQIVND (reference sequence). CDR3 residues: CASSSTASQETQYF. Written as DNA, the CDR3 is TGTGCCAGTAGTAGTACGGCTTCCCAAGAGACCCAGTACTTC.

This clone occurred once. The chain joins TRBV7-9 to TRBJ2-2; TRBD1 aligns across 7 bases. The CDR3 spans 15 residues. With 2 bases clipped from V and 6 bases from J, the junction kept 6 bases outside the gene matches. Germline V lookup: CDR1 SEHNR, CDR2 FQNEAQ (reference sequence). In DNA form, the CDR3 reads TGTGCCAGCAGCTTACTGGGGACAGTAGCCGGGGAGCTGTTTTTT. Protein product: CASSLLGTVAGELFF.

The rearrangement uses TRBV3-1 (or the pseudogene TRBV3-2) and TRBJ1-3; possibly TRBD1 for D (5 bases). In germline, CDR1 is LGHDT, CDR2 YNNKEL (reference sequence). The CDR3 has 15 residues. Trimming shortened V by 1 base and J by 4 bases, and 11 bases separated the two germline ends. The CDR3 nucleotides are TGTGCCAGCAGCCAAGCGGGGGGGATAGGAAACACCATATATTTT. This encodes CASSQAGGIGNTIYF.

The chain links TRBV28 to TRBJ1-5, with 9 bases aligning to TRBD1. Germline V CDR1 and CDR2: MDHEN, SYDVKM. The length of the CDR3 is 15 residues. The junction had 5 bases not matched to a gene; V was cut back by 4 bases and J by 4 bases. CDR3 region: CASSSGTGLNQPQHF. CDR3 DNA: TGTGCCAGCAGTTCCGGGACAGGGCTAAATCAGCCCCAGCATTTT.

The CDR3 DNA follows: TGTGCCAGCAGTTACTCGGGTGGAAGGCAGCCCCAGCATTTT. Translation gives CASSYSGGRQPQHF. The chain is built from TRBV6-2 or TRBV6-3 and TRBJ1-5; no definite D call. Trimming removed 0 bases from V and 7 bases from J, with 10 bases in between. Germline CDR1 and CDR2: MNHEY and SVGEGT. This CDR3 spans 14 amino acids.

The chain joins TRBV15 to TRBJ2-1, with 11 positions matching TRBD2. In germline, CDR1 is LNHNV, CDR2 YYDKDF (reference sequence). There are 17 residues in the CDR3. Unmatched junction bases numbered 5, after V lost 0 bases and J lost 4 bases. CDR3 sequence (DNA): TGTGCCACCAGCAGAGATCGCCTAGCGGGGGGTTACAATGAGCAGTTCTTC. Residues: CATSRDRLAGGYNEQFF.

This sequence joins TRBV28 and TRBJ2-2, with D possibly matching TRBD1 (6 bases). Germline V gives CDR1 MDHEN, CDR2 SYDVKM. The CDR3 has 14 residues. V lost 6 bases and J lost 4, with 12 bases in between. The CDR3 here is CASRSGQSTGELFF. The CDR3 bases are TGTGCCAGCAGGTCCGGACAGTCCACCGGGGAGCTGTTTTTT.

V and J are TRBV25-1 and TRBJ2-3, with unresolved D. The germline gives CDR1 MGHDK, CDR2 SYGVNS. The CDR3 extends over 12 amino acids. V was clipped by 2 bases and J by 7 bases, with 7 bases between them. This CDR3 reads CASSEGGNTQYF. The CDR3 DNA reads as TGTGCCAGCAGTGAAGGTGGAAATACGCAGTATTTT.

J is TRBJ1-1 and V is TRBV7-3; the match to TRBD1 covers 10 bases. Losses at the gene ends were 5 bases for V and 7 bases for J; bases not matched to a gene: 10. The CDR3 is 15 amino acids. Germline lookup yields CDR1 SGHTA and CDR2 FQGTGA. The CDR3 spells CASSPPGQGPHEAFF. DNA for the CDR3: TGTGCCAGCAGCCCCCCGGGACAGGGGCCGCATGAAGCTTTCTTT.

The CDR3 reads CAWSVVGDNQPQHF. The CDR3 nucleotides read TGTGCCTGGAGTGTGGTAGGGGACAATCAGCCCCAGCATTTT. The gene calls are TRBV30 and TRBJ1-5; D may be TRBD1 (5 bases). The V and J ends lost 0 bases and 3 bases respectively, with 9 bases between them. There are 14 residues in the CDR3. Germline CDR1 is GTSNPN and CDR2 is SVGIG (reference sequence).

The genes are TRBV6-5 and TRBJ1-5; D is undetermined. Trimming removed 6 bases at V and 7 bases at J, with 19 bases between. The CDR3 contains 15 residues. Germline CDR1 is MNHEY and CDR2 is SVGAGI. CDR3 coding DNA: TGTGCCAGCAGCGTGGGCCCCCCTGGGAGACAGCCCCAGCATTTT. Its translation is CASSVGPPGRQPQHF.

Only one count was recorded for this clone. The chain employs TRBV7-9 and TRBJ1-5; no clear D gene. The V end lost 0 bases, the J end lost 3 bases, and 3 bases lay between the germline ends. The CDR3 length is 13 residues. Germline CDR1 SEHNR, CDR2 FQNEAQ (reference sequence). The CDR3 sequence: CASSLAPNQPQHF. The CDR3 DNA sequence: TGTGCCAGCAGCTTAGCCCCCAATCAGCCCCAGCATTTT.

This chain joins TRBV10-3 and TRBJ2-3, with 9 nucleotides matching TRBD2. With V trimmed by 3 bases and J by 6 bases, 19 bases remained unmatched. The CDR3 loop spans 19 amino acids. Looked up from germline, CDR1 is ENHRY and CDR2 is SYGVKD. The CDR3 DNA follows: TGTGCCATCAGTGACGAAGGGGTTAAACCGGGGACTAGCTTTGATACGCAGTATTTT. Its translation is CAISDEGVKPGTSFDTQYF.

V is TRBV21-1 and J is TRBJ1-4; TRBD1 is taken as the D call from the table, unchecked against the DNA. TRBV21-1 is labeled a pseudogene. The CDR3 consists of 14 residues. CDR3 nucleotide sequence: TGTGCCAGCAGCGCAGGACAGGGGGCTGAAAAACTGTTTTTT. Translation: CASSAGQGAEKLFF.

V and J are TRBV27 and TRBJ2-7; D is perhaps TRBD1 or TRBD2 (5 bases each). The CDR3 has 14 amino acids. Trimming pared 5 bases from V and 2 bases from J, leaving 13 bases between. Germline V gene lookup returns CDR1 MNHEY and CDR2 SMNVEV (reference sequence). DNA for the CDR3: TGTGCCAGCAGTCCCGCCCGGGGACCCTACGAGCAGTACTTC. This sequence encodes CASSPARGPYEQYF.